This is a list of T cell receptor beta chains from one sample in a study of blood T cell repertoires in COVID-19. Sequencing was performed with immunoSEQ multiplex PCR; in TCRdb, only in-frame clones are kept and a portion is missing. The repertoire includes 200,000 to 300,000 clones, around nine tenths of them detected once, and roughly 4% sits in the top ten. What was sequenced was PBMCs or T cells enriched from blood (not recorded which). Receptor source: a woman between 25 and 40 years old with acute COVID-19. Each CDR3 is given without its conserved first and last residue.

j_call cdr3_length v_call cdr3_aa
TRBJ1-5 13 TRBV15 ATSRGDRFYQPQH
TRBJ1-1 11 TRBV12-5 ASGQNMNTEAF
TRBJ1-6 12 TRBV6-5 ASSFSPYNSPLH
TRBJ2-6 16 TRBV27 ASNPGQGIGSGANVLT
TRBJ1-2 13 TRBV10-3 AISETRDSAYGYT
TRBJ1-2 12 TRBV2 ASSLGQTNYGYT
TRBJ2-7 9 TRBV20-1 SAISGYEQY
TRBJ1-1 11 TRBV10-1 ARPGGGDTEAF
TRBJ2-6 15 TRBV6-2/TRBV6-3 ASSLRVALTGANVLT
TRBJ2-5 13 TRBV5-1 ASNQFGRDEETQY
TRBJ1-2 12 TRBV19 ASLDGGLNYGYT
TRBJ2-7 13 TRBV6-5 ASTITPAGSYEQY
TRBJ1-1 11 TRBV5-1 ASSSQGSTEAF
TRBJ1-5 12 TRBV27 ASSQGEENQPQH
TRBJ2-3 12 TRBV5-1 ASSSGLAVDTQY
TRBJ2-4 13 TRBV5-6 ASSSTDRATSIQY
TRBJ2-1 12 TRBV19 ASSIGGPTNEQF
TRBJ2-3 14 TRBV7-8 ASSLNWAGSTDTQY
TRBJ2-6 13 TRBV11-1 ASSSRGSGANVLT
TRBJ2-3 12 TRBV9 ASGDRVRTDTQY
TRBJ2-3 17 TRBV9 ASSVAWELAGGDTDTQY
TRBJ2-7 13 TRBV6-5 ASSYSRRSSYEQY
TRBJ1-5 10 TRBV30 AWSLLNQPQH
TRBJ1-4 13 TRBV19 ASSPRQASNEKLF
TRBJ1-6 11 TRBV2 ASGTGENSPLH
TRBJ2-7 9 TRBV2 ASGDSYEQY
TRBJ1-1 12 TRBV27 ASTNVQGATEAF
TRBJ2-3 10 TRBV9 ASSAFTDTQY
TRBJ1-1 11 TRBV29-1 SVAGTGGAEAF
TRBJ2-7 12 TRBV7-2 ASSPSGGAYEQY
TRBJ2-5 12 TRBV7-9 ASAHDRGPETQY
TRBJ1-1 10 TRBV6-5 ATQGTLTEAF
TRBJ2-3 13 TRBV2 ASLVGAASTDTQY
TRBJ1-2 12 TRBV9 ASSVGQGDYGYT
TRBJ2-1 12 TRBV5-6 ASSLGGEGNEQF
TRBJ2-1 13 TRBV7-9 ASSLASGGVDEQF
TRBJ2-3 14 TRBV9 ASSPGDRGLTDTQY
TRBJ1-6 12 TRBV9 ASSLGPYNSPLH
TRBJ1-5 14 TRBV7-9 ASSEPGTGGNQPQH
TRBJ1-5 14 TRBV18 ASSHQTGPGGQPQH
TRBJ1-5 12 TRBV6-5 ASSYGANNQPQH
TRBJ2-7 12 TRBV5-1 ASSPGQGQQEQY